The rows below give T cell receptor beta chains drawn from one sample of a study of T cells expressing NK-cell markers. One entry per CDR3 protein, without DNA, is what TCRdb gives after re-calling the 5' RACE reads. This sample's table reports about 550,000 distinct CDR3 sequences. The sample taken for sequencing was blood T cells: a sorted CD56 or NKG2C T cell subset, CD4+ or CD8+ T cells, or bulk PBMC T cells (not recorded which). These receptors came from a man between 18 and 29 years old in good health. Both conserved end residues are part of each CDR3. The order of the fields is J gene, V gene, CDR3 protein.

j_gene: TRBJ2-5; v_gene: TRBV7-9; CDR3aa: CAGGVRTQYGTQYF
j_gene: TRBJ2-3; v_gene: TRBV20-1; CDR3aa: CSFHRVDTDTQYF
j_gene: TRBJ1-2; v_gene: TRBV7-2; CDR3aa: CASSQTPGQDGYTF
j_gene: TRBJ2-5; v_gene: TRBV7-9; CDR3aa: CASSQDFARGIIQYF
j_gene: TRBJ2-1; v_gene: TRBV5-1; CDR3aa: CASSLDFGGSYNEQFF
j_gene: TRBJ1-2; v_gene: TRBV5-1; CDR3aa: CASSGIPGPRYGYTF
j_gene: TRBJ2-2; v_gene: TRBV7-9; CDR3aa: CASSSTRLAGGVAGELFF
j_gene: TRBJ2-1; v_gene: TRBV29-1; CDR3aa: CSVEERTSYNEQFF
j_gene: TRBJ1-5; v_gene: TRBV19; CDR3aa: CASSIPSTGGDQPQHF
j_gene: TRBJ2-2; v_gene: TRBV27; CDR3aa: CASSFGGAAGELFF
j_gene: TRBJ2-6; v_gene: TRBV29-1; CDR3aa: CSVGYRDRGSGANVLTF
j_gene: TRBJ2-3; v_gene: TRBV6-5; CDR3aa: CASSYKPAGGPTDTQYF
j_gene: TRBJ1-2; v_gene: TRBV5-1; CDR3aa: CASQGTGYGYTF
j_gene: TRBJ2-1; v_gene: TRBV7-2; CDR3aa: CASSLSSFGANEQFF
j_gene: TRBJ2-7; v_gene: TRBV28; CDR3aa: CASSLGRFYEQYF
j_gene: TRBJ2-4; v_gene: TRBV20-1; CDR3aa: CSASSVSGIQYF
j_gene: TRBJ1-2; v_gene: TRBV12-3/TRBV12-4; CDR3aa: CASSFRETYGYTF
j_gene: TRBJ2-2; v_gene: TRBV3-1; CDR3aa: CASRGQVNTGELFF
j_gene: TRBJ2-1; v_gene: TRBV7-6; CDR3aa: CASSPSPGQGARFQNEQFF
j_gene: TRBJ1-6; v_gene: TRBV27; CDR3aa: CASSSRTGRSYNSPLHF
j_gene: TRBJ2-2; v_gene: TRBV4-2; CDR3aa: CASSQGLAGGNTGELFF
j_gene: TRBJ2-1; v_gene: TRBV5-1; CDR3aa: CASSPPRGPGAGSNEQFF
j_gene: TRBJ1-1; v_gene: TRBV10-3; CDR3aa: CAITPGRTNTEAFF
j_gene: TRBJ2-3; v_gene: TRBV7-9; CDR3aa: CASSFSLHSTDTQYF
j_gene: TRBJ1-2; v_gene: TRBV12-3/TRBV12-4; CDR3aa: CASTHRPPYGYTF
j_gene: TRBJ2-1; v_gene: TRBV18; CDR3aa: CATNVAGVRNEQFF
j_gene: TRBJ2-6; v_gene: TRBV4-2; CDR3aa: CASSQNDNSGANVLTF
j_gene: TRBJ2-1; v_gene: TRBV11-2; CDR3aa: CASSLEGIYNEQFF
j_gene: TRBJ2-1; v_gene: TRBV28; CDR3aa: CASSLSGTEGQFF
j_gene: TRBJ2-4; v_gene: TRBV15; CDR3aa: CATSTRRETPKNIQYF
j_gene: TRBJ1-3; v_gene: TRBV12-3/TRBV12-4; CDR3aa: CASRGDRRRNTIYF
j_gene: TRBJ1-1; v_gene: TRBV28; CDR3aa: CASSLTAVMNTEAFF
j_gene: TRBJ2-1; v_gene: TRBV6-5; CDR3aa: CASSYSFSVGQGGREQFF
j_gene: TRBJ2-1; v_gene: TRBV5-6; CDR3aa: CASSRVAGGPIGDEQFF
j_gene: TRBJ2-1; v_gene: TRBV25-1; CDR3aa: CASSRVAGSSYNEQFF
j_gene: TRBJ2-4; v_gene: TRBV29-1; CDR3aa: CSALGGVVKPHKNIQYF
j_gene: TRBJ2-1; v_gene: TRBV18; CDR3aa: CASSPLNRGASSYNEQFF
j_gene: TRBJ2-1; v_gene: TRBV5-1; CDR3aa: CASSGQREQFF
j_gene: TRBJ1-2; v_gene: TRBV6-2/TRBV6-3; CDR3aa: CASSLTGLNYGYTF
j_gene: TRBJ2-5; v_gene: TRBV10-1; CDR3aa: CASSPAAGTQETQYF
j_gene: TRBJ1-1; v_gene: TRBV20-1; CDR3aa: CSAIQGKSTEAFF
j_gene: TRBJ2-1; v_gene: TRBV12-3/TRBV12-4; CDR3aa: CASSLSQGIGNEQFF
j_gene: TRBJ1-6; v_gene: TRBV3-1; CDR3aa: CASSHKGYSPLHF